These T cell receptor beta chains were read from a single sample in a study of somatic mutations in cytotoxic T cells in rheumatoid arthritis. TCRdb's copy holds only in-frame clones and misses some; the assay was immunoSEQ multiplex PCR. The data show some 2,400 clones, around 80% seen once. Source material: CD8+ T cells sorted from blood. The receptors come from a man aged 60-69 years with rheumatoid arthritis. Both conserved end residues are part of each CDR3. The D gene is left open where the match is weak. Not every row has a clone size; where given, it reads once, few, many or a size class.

CASKHPQREQFF,TGTGCCAGCAAGCACCCTCAGCGGGAGCAGTTCTTC,TRBV28,TRBJ2-1,-,-
CAISESGTGAKNTEAFF,TGTGCCATCAGTGAGTCAGGGACAGGGGCGAAGAACACTGAAGCTTTCTTT,TRBV10-3,TRBJ1-1,-,TRBD1
CASSYMETDQETQYF,TGTGCCAGCAGTTACATGGAGACAGACCAAGAGACCCAGTACTTC,TRBV6-5,TRBJ2-5,-,-
CASSHDYSYEQYF,TGTGCCAGTAGTCATGACTACAGCTACGAGCAGTACTTC,TRBV19,TRBJ2-7,-,-
CAISDPSEGQGSYEQYF,TGTGCCATCAGTGACCCCTCAGAAGGCCAGGGCTCCTACGAGCAGTACTTC,TRBV10-3,TRBJ2-7,-,-
CASSEGRLQEAQYF,TGTGCCAGCAGTGAAGGCCGACTACAAGAGGCCCAGTACTTC,TRBV6-1,TRBJ2-5,-,-
CASSVITSNEQFF,TGTGCCAGCAGCGTAATTACTAGTAATGAGCAGTTCTTC,TRBV9,TRBJ2-1,-,-
CASSSLIRAKNIQYF,TGTGCCAGCAGTTCCCTGATACGGGCCAAAAACATTCAGTACTTC,TRBV28,TRBJ2-4,-,-
CSVRVSGNTIYF,TGCAGCGTTCGGGTTTCTGGAAACACCATATATTTT,TRBV29-1,TRBJ1-3,large,-
CASSPTGENSPLHF,TGTGCCAGCAGCCCGACAGGGGAAAACTCCCCCCTCCACTTT,TRBV5-6,TRBJ1-6,-,TRBD1